This T cell receptor beta chain was captured by sequencing in a study of T cell repertoires in cytomegalovirus infection. On the study more broadly: Public TCR beta signatures were indicative of both CMV infection and a matching HLA type.

TCRdb fed the reads into MiXCR, producing one record per CDR3 protein. The repertoire holds roughly 630,000 distinct CDR3 sequences, with less than 25% as singletons. Findings and caveats of the study: Public TCR beta family frequency separated CMV-and-HLA carriers, including in an independent cohort. The response measured ex vivo was dominated by TCR beta clonotypes (HLA-C-restricted and CMV-specific).

The CDR3 contains 14 residues. CDR1 and CDR2 from the germline V gene are MDHEN and SYDVKM. On this clonotype: Its antigen remains unidentified. At one end the junction does not follow the germline gene, possibly because of a read error.

Sequenced sample: CD8+ T cells from PBMCs. This receptor was obtained from a human donor in good health (CMV status not recorded). Some clones in this sample may be carry-over from other donors' samples. The chain is built from TRBV28 and TRBJ1-5; D remains ambiguous. The CDR3 is CASSPRGSNQSQHF. The CDR3 nucleotides read TGTGCCAGCAGCCCCCGGGGAAGCAATCAGTCCCAGCATTTT.